These T cell receptor beta chains were read from a single sample in a study of T-cell memory formation after mild COVID-19. One entry per CDR3 protein results from TCRdb running MiXCR on the 5' RACE reads. The sample holds hundreds of thousands of distinct CDR3 sequences; 20% are singletons and the top ten take 7.5% to 9.5%. Sample: PBMCs or a T cell subset sorted from them (not recorded which). The receptor source for this set is an adult woman who had mild COVID-19 (a few samples of this study predate the infection). Cell type and time point are not known. CDR3s include the opening cysteine and the closing phenylalanine or tryptophan. The D gene is left open where the match is weak. The listing skips clone size in some rows; elsewhere it reads once, few, many or a size class.

D gene,clone size,V gene,J gene,CDR3 DNA,CDR3 protein
TRBD2,NA,TRBV7-3,TRBJ2-1,TGTGCCAGCAGCTCGACGCCGTCTAGCGGGAGTCTGTTCTTC,CASSSTPSSGSLFF
TRBD2,few,TRBV7-2,TRBJ2-3,TGTGCCAGCAGCCAGCGGGGGGGCGATACGCAGTATTTT,CASSQRGGDTQYF
TRBD1,NA,TRBV30,TRBJ1-2,TGTGCCTGGAGCGTTGGGGCGACAGGGGGACATGGCTACACCTTC,CAWSVGATGGHGYTF
NA,NA,TRBV7-8,TRBJ2-7,TGTGCCGTGAAGGGGAGCTCCTACGAGCAGTACTTC,CAVKGSSYEQYF
TRBD2,NA,TRBV7-9,TRBJ2-5,TGTGCCAGCAGCTTTCAGAGCGGGGGAGGGGAGACCCAGTACTTC,CASSFQSGGGETQYF
TRBD2,NA,TRBV12-3/TRBV12-4,TRBJ2-2,TGTGCCAGCAGTTTGGGAGGACTAGCGGGCGGAAACACCGGGGAGCTGTTTTTT,CASSLGGLAGGNTGELFF
NA,few,TRBV19,TRBJ1-1,TGTGCCAGCCGCGCTCGAAGGGGTACTCTGAGGGTAGAAGCTTTCTTT,CASRARRGTLRVEAFF
NA,few,TRBV23-1,TRBJ1-1,TGCGCCAGCAATTGGGGGGATGAAGCTTTCTTT,CASNWGDEAFF
TRBD2,few,TRBV20-1,TRBJ2-3,TGCAGTGCTAGCCCGACTAGCGGGGGGACAGATACGCAGTATTTT,CSASPTSGGTDTQYF
NA,NA,TRBV18,TRBJ1-1,TGTGCCAGCTCCACCGCAGGCGGGAGGACTGAAGCTTTCTTT,CASSTAGGRTEAFF
NA,NA,TRBV7-3,TRBJ2-2,TGTGCCAGCAGCTCGATAGGGGGAGGCACCGGGGAGCTGTTTTTT,CASSSIGGGTGELFF
TRBD1,NA,TRBV2,TRBJ2-3,TGTGCCAGCAGTGAAATGCAGGGGGCCACAGATACGCAGTATTTT,CASSEMQGATDTQYF
NA,NA,TRBV7-6,TRBJ1-2,TGTGCCAGCAGCCAGCACGGGGCGGTTGGCTACACCTTC,CASSQHGAVGYTF
TRBD2,few,TRBV29-1,TRBJ2-7,TGCAGCGTTGCTAGGGACTACCGCTTTAGCGAGCAGTACTTC,CSVARDYRFSEQYF